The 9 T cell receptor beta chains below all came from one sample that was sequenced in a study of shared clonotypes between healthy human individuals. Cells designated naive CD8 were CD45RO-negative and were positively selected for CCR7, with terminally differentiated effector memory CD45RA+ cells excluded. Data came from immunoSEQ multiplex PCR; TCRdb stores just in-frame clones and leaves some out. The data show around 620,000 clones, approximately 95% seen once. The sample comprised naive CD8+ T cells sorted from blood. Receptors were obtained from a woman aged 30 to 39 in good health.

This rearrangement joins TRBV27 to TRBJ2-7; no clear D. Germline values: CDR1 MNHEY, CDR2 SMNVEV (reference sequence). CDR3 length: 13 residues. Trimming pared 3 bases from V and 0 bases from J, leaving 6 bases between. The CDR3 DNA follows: TGTGCCAGCAGTTTCCATGACTCCTACGAGCAGTACTTC. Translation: CASSFHDSYEQYF.

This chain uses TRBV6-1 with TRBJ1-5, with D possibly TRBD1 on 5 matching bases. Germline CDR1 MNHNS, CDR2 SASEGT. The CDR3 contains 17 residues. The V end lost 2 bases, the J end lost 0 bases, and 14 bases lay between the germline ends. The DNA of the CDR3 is TGTGCCAGCAGTGAACAGGACACGGACATTAGCAATCAGCCCCAGCATTTT. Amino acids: CASSEQDTDISNQPQHF.

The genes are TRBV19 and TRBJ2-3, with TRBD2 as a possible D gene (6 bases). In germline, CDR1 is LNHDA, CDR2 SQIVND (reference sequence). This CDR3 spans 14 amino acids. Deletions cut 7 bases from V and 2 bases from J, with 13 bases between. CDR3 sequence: CASKPSVYTDTQYF. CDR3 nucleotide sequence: TGTGCCAGTAAGCCTAGCGTTTACACAGATACGCAGTATTTT.

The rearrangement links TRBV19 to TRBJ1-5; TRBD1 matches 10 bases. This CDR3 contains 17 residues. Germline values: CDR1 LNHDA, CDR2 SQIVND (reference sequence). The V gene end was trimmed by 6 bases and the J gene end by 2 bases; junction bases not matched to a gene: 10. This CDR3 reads CASSAGTGDVGNQPQHF. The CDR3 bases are TGTGCCAGTAGCGCCGGGACAGGGGATGTGGGCAATCAGCCCCAGCATTTT. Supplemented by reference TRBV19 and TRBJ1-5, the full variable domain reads DGGITQSPKYLFRKEGQNVTLSCEQNLNHDAMYWYRQDPGQGLRLIYYSQIVNDFQKGDIAEGYSVSREKKESFPLTVTSAQKNPTAFYLCASSAGTGDVGNQPQHFGDGTRLSIL.

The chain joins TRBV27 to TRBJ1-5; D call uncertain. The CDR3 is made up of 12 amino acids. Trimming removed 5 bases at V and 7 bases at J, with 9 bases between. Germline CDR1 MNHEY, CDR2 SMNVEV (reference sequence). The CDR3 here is CASSPSGQPQHF. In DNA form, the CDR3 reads TGTGCCAGCAGTCCGTCGGGGCAGCCCCAGCATTTT.

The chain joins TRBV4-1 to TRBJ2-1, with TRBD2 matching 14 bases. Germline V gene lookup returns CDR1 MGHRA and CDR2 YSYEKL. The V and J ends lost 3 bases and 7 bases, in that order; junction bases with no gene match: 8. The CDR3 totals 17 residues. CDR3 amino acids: CASSQYGTSGSQNEQFF. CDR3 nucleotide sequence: TGCGCCAGCAGCCAGTACGGGACTAGCGGGAGTCAGAATGAGCAGTTCTTC.

As DNA, the CDR3 is TGCGCCAGCAGCGAGGGACAGGCCGCGGGGAATGAGCAGTTCTTC. This translates into CASSEGQAAGNEQFF. This sequence joins TRBV5-1 and TRBJ2-1; TRBD1 agrees at 8 bases. After removal of 4 bases from V and 7 bases from J, the junction contained 10 bases not matched to a gene. The germline V gene encodes CDR1 SGHRS and CDR2 YFSETQ. The CDR3 is made up of 15 amino acids.

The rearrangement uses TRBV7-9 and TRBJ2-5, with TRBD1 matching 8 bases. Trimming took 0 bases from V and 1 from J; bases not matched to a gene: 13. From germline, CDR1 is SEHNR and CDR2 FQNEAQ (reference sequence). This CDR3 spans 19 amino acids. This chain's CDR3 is CASSLAGQGANIGQETQYF. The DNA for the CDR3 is TGTGCCAGCAGCTTAGCGGGGCAGGGGGCGAATATTGGCCAAGAGACCCAGTACTTC.

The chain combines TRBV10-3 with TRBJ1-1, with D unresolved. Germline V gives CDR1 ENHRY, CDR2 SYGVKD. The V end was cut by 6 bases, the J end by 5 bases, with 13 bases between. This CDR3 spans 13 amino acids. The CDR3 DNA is TGTGCCATCAGAATGAATACCGGGACTGAAGCTTTCTTT. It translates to CAIRMNTGTEAFF.